This T cell receptor (beta chain) was sequenced in a study of blood T cells in healthy people across ages. Study-wide results and caveats: Because sorting was not performed, PBMCs prevented conclusive naive versus antigen-experienced comparison. Investigators treated diversity estimates from one million T cells as underestimates.

The CDR3 runs 11 residues. Between the trimmed V and J ends, which lost 5 bases and 9 bases, there was a span of 10 bases. Germline-derived CDR1 and CDR2 are SEHNR and FQNEAQ (reference sequence). With a J-beta primer mix and a sample-barcoded 5' primer, a second PCR ran about 6 to 11 cycles. TCRdb fed the 5' RACE reads into MiXCR, producing one record per CDR3 protein. The sample records about 730,000 distinct CDR3 sequences, roughly 41% being singletons. In the case of this clonotype: Antigen unknown.

This clonotype was sampled from an older woman in good health. The source material was blood. The chain recombines TRBV7-9 with TRBJ1-2; TRBD1 is a possible D gene (5 bases). The DNA of the CDR3 is TGTGCCAGCAGCCCTGACAGTAGCTACACCTTC. Protein sequence: CASSPDSSYTF.